A single sample is the source of the 32 T cell receptor beta chains below, sequenced in a study of blood T cell repertoires in COVID-19. Sequencing was performed with immunoSEQ multiplex PCR; in TCRdb, only in-frame clones are kept and a portion is missing. Altogether about 99,000 clones are present, 70% to 90% being singletons, with the ten largest covering 10% to 15%. The sequenced sample was peripheral blood. These receptors were collected from an older woman in a cohort sampled during active or convalescent COVID-19.

This chain links TRBV20-1 with TRBJ1-1, with D possibly TRBD1 on 5 matching bases. The CDR3 extends over 14 amino acids. Germline CDR1 DFQATT, CDR2 SNEGSKA (reference sequence). V dropped 3 bases and J dropped 0 bases, with 11 bases sitting between them. The CDR3 loop reads CSASHGHMNTEAFF. The CDR3 DNA is TGCAGTGCTAGTCATGGACACATGAACACTGAAGCTTTCTTT.

This clone was counted once. A junction end diverges from the germline sequence, so it may reflect a read error. The chain is built from TRBV4-1 and TRBJ2-7; D gene unclear. CDR3 length equals 12 residues. Germline CDR1 and CDR2: MGHRA and YSYEKL. The CDR3 is CASSPKRSPRFF. The CDR3 region has the DNA TGCGCCAGCAGCCCCAAACGGTCGCCCCGTTTCTTC.

V gene TRBV6-1 combines with J gene TRBJ2-1, with 9 bases lining up with TRBD2. Germline CDR1 MNHNS, CDR2 SASEGT. V lost 3 bases to trimming and J lost 4 bases; unmatched junction nucleotides: 4. This CDR3 comprises 15 residues. This CDR3 reads CASSDERGVYNEQFF. CDR3 bases: TGTGCCAGCAGTGACGAGCGGGGGGTATACAATGAGCAGTTCTTC.

The V call is TRBV4-1, the J call TRBJ2-1, with unresolved D. CDR1 and CDR2 (germline): MGHRA, YSYEKL. The CDR3 covers 13 residues. V was cut by 1 base and J by 4 bases, with 5 bases left in between. The CDR3 sequence: CASSQALYNEQFF. CDR3 bases: TGCGCCAGCAGCCAAGCTTTATACAATGAGCAGTTCTTC.

The chain joins TRBV5-1 to TRBJ2-3, with D unresolved. Germline V gene data show CDR1 as SGHRS and CDR2 as YFSETQ. The CDR3 runs to 13 residues. Trimming removed 1 base at V and 3 bases at J, with 6 bases between. The CDR3 spells CASSLPGTDTQYF. CDR3 bases: TGCGCCAGCAGCTTGCCAGGAACAGATACGCAGTATTTT.

The J gene is TRBJ2-7, the V gene TRBV6-5; D not certain. The CDR3 runs 12 residues. V lost 8 bases and J lost 4, with 12 bases in between. Germline CDR1 and CDR2: MNHEY and SVGAGI. The CDR3 spells CASRQRPYEQYF. In DNA, the CDR3 is TGTGCCAGCCGGCAGAGGCCATACGAGCAGTACTTC.

This chain uses TRBV20-1 with TRBJ2-7; 7 nucleotides align to TRBD2. This CDR3 comprises 11 residues. The junction had 1 base not matched to a gene; V was cut back by 3 bases and J by 5 bases. CDR1 is DFQATT and CDR2 is SNEGSKA in the germline V gene (reference sequence). CDR3 coding DNA: TGCAGTGCTAGGACTAGCAACGAGCAGTACTTC. This codes for CSARTSNEQYF.

The CDR3, as DNA: TGTGCCACCAGTGATGGGAGCTCCTACAATGAGCAGTTCTTC. It is translated as CATSDGSSYNEQFF. The chain is built from TRBV24-1 and TRBJ2-1; TRBD2 might be the D (5 bases). The CDR3 has 14 amino acids. Trimming took off 3 bases at V and 0 bases at J, with 5 bases between the two ends. The germline CDR1 and CDR2 sequences are KGHDR and SFDVKD.

The CDR3 region is CASLGQERTGELFF. Written as DNA, the CDR3 is TGTGCCAGTCTCGGACAGGAGAGGACCGGGGAGCTGTTTTTT. V and J are TRBV2 and TRBJ2-2, with 7 positions matching TRBD1. V trimming: 9 bases; J trimming: 5 bases; junction bases outside the gene matches: 9. The germline CDR1 and CDR2 sequences are SNHLY and FYNNEI. The CDR3 covers 14 residues.

The chain uses TRBV7-9 and TRBJ2-2, with 7 bases fitting TRBD2. Germline CDR1 SEHNR, CDR2 FQNEAQ (reference sequence). V lost 5 bases, J lost 6 bases, and 18 bases stayed unmatched. The CDR3 has 18 residues. In DNA, the CDR3 is TGTGCCAGCAGCGGAGGGAGGGTGTTTGCATCCAACTCCGGGGAGCTGTTTTTT. Translation: CASSGGRVFASNSGELFF.

This chain uses TRBV13 with TRBJ2-4; perhaps TRBD2 as D (5 bases). Trimming took off 2 bases at V and 0 bases at J, with 8 bases between the two ends. This CDR3 is 15 amino acids long. The V gene's germline CDR1 is PRHDT and CDR2 FYEKMQ (reference sequence). This CDR3 reads CASSLPGLAKNIQYF. In nucleotides, the CDR3 is TGTGCCAGCAGCTTACCGGGGTTAGCCAAAAACATTCAGTACTTC. The variable domain in full, completed from reference TRBV13 and TRBJ2-4, reads AAGVIQSPRHLIKEKRETATLKCYPIPRHDTVYWYQQGPGQDPQFLISFYEKMQSDKGSIPDRFSAQQFSDYHSELNMSSLELGDSALYFCASSLPGLAKNIQYFGAGTRLSVL.

This chain joins TRBV5-4 and TRBJ2-3; weak D call: TRBD2 (6 bases). V shed 4 bases and J shed 3 bases, with 6 bases lying between them. CDR1 SGHNT and CDR2 YYREEE come from the germline V gene (reference sequence). This CDR3 spans 12 amino acids. DNA for the CDR3: TGTGCCAGCAGCCGGGGGACAGATACGCAGTATTTT. It encodes CASSRGTDTQYF.

This chain joins TRBV15 and TRBJ2-3; 10 bases align to TRBD2. The CDR3 totals 16 residues. Germline trimming cut 8 bases from V and 2 bases from J; bases unmatched to any gene: 10. In germline, CDR1 is LNHNV, CDR2 YYDKDF (reference sequence). The CDR3 spells CATGRTSGSLTDTQYF. The CDR3 DNA reads TGTGCCACCGGGCGGACTAGCGGAAGCCTCACAGATACGCAGTATTTT.

V is TRBV29-1 and J is TRBJ1-2, with D maybe TRBD1 (5 bases). The CDR3 loop spans 11 amino acids. Germline CDR1 SQVTM, CDR2 ANQGSEA. Trimming removed 7 bases from V and 4 bases from J, with 10 bases in between. CDR3 DNA: TGCAGCGCCAGGGTACTCTATGGCTACACCTTC. Translated: CSARVLYGYTF.

The CDR3 DNA is TGTGCCAGCAGTTTTTCTCATACAAGCCCGGGACAGGGGGCTCCCCGGGTGGGGTACTTC. This gives the protein CASSFSHTSPGQGAPRVGYF. The genes are TRBV28 and TRBJ2-7; 12 bases line up with TRBD1. Trimming removed 3 bases from V and 12 bases from J; junction bases left unmatched: 27. Per the germline V gene, CDR1 is MDHEN and CDR2 is SYDVKM. CDR3 length equals 20 residues.

The chain recombines TRBV14 with TRBJ2-3, with 10 positions matching TRBD2. CDR1 is SGHDN, CDR2 FVKESK, per germline. CDR3 size: 19 residues. With V trimmed by 0 bases and J by 6 bases, 15 bases remained unmatched. CDR3 nucleotide sequence: TGTGCCAGCAGCCAAGAAAGTTGGTTAGCGGGGGGCCCGGTGGATACGCAGTATTTT. This encodes CASSQESWLAGGPVDTQYF.

The V gene is TRBV7-2, the J gene TRBJ1-4; a possible D gene is TRBD1 (6 bases). This CDR3 is 13 amino acids long. Trimming stripped 3 bases from V and 8 bases from J, with 10 bases between. CDR1 SGHTA and CDR2 FQGNSA come from the germline V gene. The CDR3 DNA reads TGTGCCAGCAGCTTCGGGGGGGCGGAAAAACTGTTTTTT. This gives the protein CASSFGGAEKLFF.

The rearrangement links TRBV27 to TRBJ1-2, with 9 bases that match TRBD1. J was trimmed by 4 bases and V by 3 bases; bases with no gene match: 6. The CDR3 is made up of 15 amino acids. Germline CDR1 reads MNHEY; CDR2 reads SMNVEV (reference sequence). CDR3 amino acids: CASSFRGTGTYGYTF. The CDR3 DNA reads as TGTGCCAGCAGTTTTAGAGGGACAGGGACCTATGGCTACACCTTC.

This clone was recorded a few times. The chain joins TRBV30 to TRBJ1-3; weak D call: TRBD1 (6 bases). CDR3 size: 15 residues. V lost 4 bases and J lost 0, with 13 bases in between. The germline gives CDR1 GTSNPN, CDR2 SVGIG (reference sequence). This CDR3 reads CAWNAGAASGNTIYF. CDR3 DNA sequence: TGTGCCTGGAATGCGGGGGCTGCCTCTGGAAACACCATATATTTT.

This clone was picked up a small number of times. The chain uses TRBV28 and TRBJ2-2, with unresolved D. This CDR3 comprises 14 residues. The germline gives CDR1 MDHEN, CDR2 SYDVKM. Trimming stripped 5 bases from V and 3 bases from J, with 10 bases between. The CDR3 sequence is CASSPTTDTGELFF. The DNA of the CDR3 is TGTGCCAGCAGTCCGACAACGGACACCGGGGAGCTGTTTTTT.

This chain links TRBV7-3 with TRBJ2-3, with TRBD2 as a possible D gene (5 bases). Trimming took 5 bases from V and 2 from J, leaving 14 bases between them. The germline gives CDR1 SGHTA, CDR2 FQGTGA. CDR3 length equals 15 residues. CDR3 DNA sequence: TGTGCCAGCAGCCCCATAGAGGAGGTCACAGATACGCAGTATTTT. Translated, it gives CASSPIEEVTDTQYF.

V usage is TRBV28 and J usage is TRBJ1-4; D gene uncertain. The V end lost 3 bases, the J end lost 11 bases, and 10 bases lay between the germline ends. Germline-derived CDR1 and CDR2 are MDHEN and SYDVKM. This CDR3 is 12 amino acids long. CDR3 sequence (DNA): TGTGCCAGCAGTTTCCTGGAGTGGAAACTGTTTTTT. The encoded protein is CASSFLEWKLFF.

The chain recombines TRBV28 with TRBJ2-7; D is unclear. The V and J ends lost 5 bases and 0 bases respectively, with 5 bases between them. Germline CDR1 MDHEN, CDR2 SYDVKM. The CDR3 is made up of 12 amino acids. The CDR3, as DNA: TGTGCCAGCAGTATACTCTCCTACGAGCAGTACTTC. Amino acids: CASSILSYEQYF.

This sequence joins TRBV7-2 and TRBJ2-7; 9 positions match TRBD1. The germline V gene encodes CDR1 SGHTA and CDR2 FQGNSA. J was trimmed by 7 bases and V by 3 bases; bases with no gene match: 10. The CDR3 has 15 residues. CDR3 sequence: CASSFTGDRDGEQYF. Here the CDR3 DNA reads TGTGCCAGCAGCTTTACGGGGGACAGGGACGGGGAGCAGTACTTC. The complete variable domain, with remaining parts taken from reference TRBV7-2 and TRBJ2-7, reads GAGVSQSPSNKVTEKGKDVELRCDPISGHTALYWYRQSLGQGLEFLIYFQGNSAPDKSGLPSDRFSAERTGGSVSTLTIQRTQQEDSAVYLCASSFTGDRDGEQYFGPGTRLTVT.

V and J are TRBV7-2 and TRBJ2-6; no definite D call. V was cut by 5 bases and J by 0 bases, with 8 bases left in between. The germline V gene has CDR1 SGHTA and CDR2 FQGNSA. CDR3 size: 15 residues. CDR3 loop: CASSAHSSGANVLTF. The CDR3 DNA reads TGTGCCAGCAGCGCCCACAGCTCTGGGGCCAACGTCCTGACTTTC.

The V gene is TRBV7-9, the J gene TRBJ2-2; 7 bases map to TRBD2. The ends lost 3 bases at V and 2 bases at J; junction bases unmatched: 6. Germline V gene lookup returns CDR1 SEHNR and CDR2 FQNEAQ (reference sequence). This CDR3 comprises 16 residues. The CDR3 sequence: CASSFGLAANTGELFF. DNA of the CDR3: TGTGCCAGCAGCTTCGGCCTAGCGGCTAACACCGGGGAGCTGTTTTTT. Full variable domain (missing parts from reference TRBV7-9 and TRBJ2-2): DTGVSQNPRHKITKRGQNVTFRCDPISEHNRLYWYRQTLGQGPEFLTYFQNEAQLEKSRLLSDRFSAERPKGSFSTLEIQRTEQGDSAMYLCASSFGLAANTGELFFGEGSRLTVL.

This chain uses TRBV6-1 with TRBJ1-1, with 9 bases that match TRBD1. The germline gives CDR1 MNHNS, CDR2 SASEGT. The CDR3 is made up of 17 amino acids. With V trimmed by 3 bases and J by 0 bases, 8 bases remained unmatched. The CDR3 loop reads CASSDQGQGIMNTEAFF. For the CDR3, the DNA is TGTGCCAGCAGTGACCAGGGACAGGGAATTATGAACACTGAAGCTTTCTTT.

This rearrangement joins TRBV7-3 to TRBJ2-2; 9 bases align to TRBD2. The germline gives CDR1 SGHTA, CDR2 FQGTGA. There are 15 residues in the CDR3. Trimming cost V 2 bases and J 7 bases; bases outside gene matches: 5. The CDR3 reads CASSLGSGRGGELFF. The CDR3 bases are TGTGCCAGCAGCTTAGGTAGCGGGAGAGGCGGGGAGCTGTTTTTT. The variable domain in full, completed from reference TRBV7-3 and TRBJ2-2, reads GAGVSQTPSNKVTEKGKYVELRCDPISGHTALYWYRQSLGQGPEFLIYFQGTGAADDSGLPNDRFFAVRPEGSVSTLKIQRTERGDSAVYLCASSLGSGRGGELFFGEGSRLTVL.

The gene calls are TRBV3-1 (or the pseudogene TRBV3-2) and TRBJ2-7; 9 bases are a match to TRBD2. The trim removed 3 bases at V and 0 bases at J, leaving 3 bases unmatched. The germline V gene has CDR1 LGHDT and CDR2 YNNKEL (reference sequence). The CDR3 covers 15 residues. In nucleotides, the CDR3 is TGTGCCAGCAGCCAGACTAGCGGATTCTCCTACGAGCAGTACTTC. Residues: CASSQTSGFSYEQYF.

The genes are TRBV19 and TRBJ1-2; D gene ambiguous. The V gene lost 9 bases and the J gene lost 7 bases, with 12 bases spanning the gap. The germline V gene has CDR1 LNHDA and CDR2 SQIVND (reference sequence). The CDR3 consists of 11 residues. The CDR3 loop is CASHTTGGYTF. CDR3 in DNA: TGTGCCAGCCATACAACGGGTGGCTACACCTTC.

Points on this clone: Other DNA sequences from this sample encode an identical CDR3 as well. This rearrangement joins TRBV5-1 to TRBJ2-3; 7 bases align to TRBD1. CDR1 SGHRS and CDR2 YFSETQ come from the germline V gene. The junction had 4 bases not matched to a gene; V was cut back by 4 bases and J by 2 bases. This CDR3 has 14 amino acids. The CDR3 spells CASSPDRVTDTQYF. The CDR3 DNA reads as TGCGCCAGCAGCCCCGACAGGGTCACAGATACGCAGTATTTT.

V usage is TRBV6-5 and J usage is TRBJ1-5, with D uncertain. Germline values: CDR1 MNHEY, CDR2 SVGAGI. The CDR3 loop spans 13 amino acids. V was shortened by 4 bases and J by 6 bases, with 10 bases between the two germline ends. Written as DNA, the CDR3 is TGTGCCAGCAGTTTATCGAGGGCTCAGCCCCAGCATTTT. Protein product: CASSLSRAQPQHF.